The rows below give T cell receptor beta chains drawn from one sample of a study of blood T cell repertoires in COVID-19. Only in-frame clones appear in the TCRdb table, and some are missing; sequencing was by immunoSEQ multiplex PCR. The data contain 200,000 or so clones, around 79% of them singletons. Sequencing was done on a sample of peripheral blood. The source of these receptors is a man aged 60-69 years with active or convalescent COVID-19. Each CDR3 is given with its conserved first and last residue. D genes are given only for firm matches. Clone size is shown for a subset of rows, as once, few, many or a class of expanded clone.

v_gene	abundance	d_gene	j_gene	CDR3nt	CDR3aa
TRBV30	NA	TRBD2	TRBJ2-1	TGTGCCTGGAGTAGGAGAGCGGGAGGTGAGCAGTTCTTC	CAWSRRAGGEQFF
TRBV19	NA	NA	TRBJ1-1	TGTGCCAGTAGTCCGGCAGGTTTGAACACTGAAGCTTTCTTT	CASSPAGLNTEAFF
TRBV3-1/TRBV3-2	NA	TRBD1	TRBJ1-2	TGTGCCAGCAGCCTAGGTCAGGGGGGCTATGGCTACACCTTC	CASSLGQGGYGYTF
TRBV28	NA	NA	TRBJ2-1	TGTGCCAGCAGTAGCCGGCCTAGCCCCTACAATGAGCAGTTCTTC	CASSSRPSPYNEQFF
TRBV24-1	few	NA	TRBJ2-7	TGTGCCACCAGTGAGTTTAGGAGCTACGAGCAGTACTTC	CATSEFRSYEQYF
TRBV29-1	NA	TRBD2	TRBJ2-1	TGCAGCGTTGCACTAGCGGGGGGTAATGAGCAGTTCTTC	CSVALAGGNEQFF
TRBV25-1	NA	TRBD1	TRBJ1-1	TGTGCCAGCAGTGCTTACAGGGGGAACACTGAAGCTTTCTTT	CASSAYRGNTEAFF
TRBV5-1	NA	TRBD2	TRBJ2-1	TGCGCCAGCAGCTTAGGACTAGCGGGAGGGAGAAATGAGCAGTTCTTC	CASSLGLAGGRNEQFF
TRBV19	NA	TRBD1	TRBJ2-1	TGTGCCAGTAGTATAGGAGGGGGCCCCCACAATGAGCAGTTCTTC	CASSIGGGPHNEQFF
TRBV29-1	NA	TRBD1	TRBJ2-7	TGCAGCGTTACCCAAGGGCACAGGGGGCCATTCCCCTACGAGCAGTACTTC	CSVTQGHRGPFPYEQYF
TRBV5-1	NA	TRBD1	TRBJ2-7	TGCGCCAGCAGCCGGCTGGGGACAGGGGGTGACGAGCAGTACTTC	CASSRLGTGGDEQYF
TRBV28	NA	NA	TRBJ1-2	TGTGCCAGCTCGTACGGGACACCCAACTATGGCTACACCTTC	CASSYGTPNYGYTF
TRBV6-2/TRBV6-3	NA	TRBD2	TRBJ2-3	TGTGCCAGCAGTTACTCGACACTAGCGGGGCTAGATACGCAGTATTTT	CASSYSTLAGLDTQYF
TRBV19	NA	NA	TRBJ1-5	TGTGCCAGTAGTCGGCAGGGAGGAAATCAGCCCCAGCATTTT	CASSRQGGNQPQHF
TRBV11-2	NA	TRBD2	TRBJ2-3	TGTGCCAGCAGCTTAGATCGCGGGAGGGCAGCAGATACGCAGTATTTT	CASSLDRGRAADTQYF
TRBV27	few	NA	TRBJ1-5	TGTGCCAGCAGTCCTCTTTATAGCAATCAGCCCCAGCATTTT	CASSPLYSNQPQHF
TRBV9	NA	NA	TRBJ2-6	TGTGCCAGCAGCGTAGTGGGCTACAGCTCTGGGGCCAACGTCCTGACTTTC	CASSVVGYSSGANVLTF